The clone carrying this T cell receptor (beta chain) was seen ten or more times. Its antigen remains unknown. These data originate in a study of tumor-infiltrating lymphocytes in primary liver carcinoma. General study results and limits: The study found a significantly higher top-250-clone fraction in tumors than in blood (p = 0.039).

In addition to blood RNA drawn from unsorted whole blood, germline DNA was extracted. Patients were treatment-naive with chronic HBV infection. The input was 450 to 500 ng total RNA; TCR beta cDNA was made from it with a constant-region primer. Three nested multiplex PCR rounds, a slightly modified ARM-PCR method, built the TCR beta libraries. With TRBV1-TRBV30 forward primers and a C-beta reverse primer, the first two PCR rounds were run for about 10 cycles each. Via MiXCR, TCRdb re-called the multiplex PCR reads, giving one row per CDR3 protein. The table has approximately 330,000 distinct CDR3 sequences, less than 65% seen once; the top ten hold roughly 6%. V was shortened by 5 bases and J by 1 base, with 9 bases between the two germline ends. CDR1 SGHAT and CDR2 FQNNGV come from the germline V gene. This CDR3 comprises 13 residues.

V is TRBV11-2 and J is TRBJ2-7; D gene ambiguous. The receptor was derived from a man in his forties or fifties with primary liver carcinoma and hepatitis B virus infection. Input material: peripheral blood. In DNA, the CDR3 is TGTGCCAGCAGCATCGTGTCATCCTACGAGCAGTACTTC. Translation gives CASSIVSSYEQYF.